These 25 T cell receptor beta chains were all obtained from the same sample, sequenced in a study of blood T cell repertoires in COVID-19. Repertoires were generated with immunoSEQ multiplex PCR, while TCRdb's copy carries only in-frame clones and drops some. This table holds approximately 170,000 clones, 80% to 90% found once. What was sequenced was peripheral blood. These receptors all stem from a woman between 65 and 79 years old who had recovered from COVID-19.

The gene calls are TRBV29-1 and TRBJ1-1, with TRBD1 identical over 7 bases. The germline V gene has CDR1 SQVTM and CDR2 ANQGSEA. The CDR3 length is 12 residues. V trimming: 7 bases; J trimming: 9 bases; junction bases outside the gene matches: 11. DNA of the CDR3: TGCAGCGCAGTCGGGTTAGGGGGCCAAGCTTTCTTT. As protein: CSAVGLGGQAFF.

V gene TRBV5-4 combines with J gene TRBJ2-7; 10 nucleotides line up with TRBD2. This CDR3 is built from 13 residues. In germline, CDR1 is SGHNT, CDR2 YYREEE (reference sequence). After removal of 3 bases from V and 6 bases from J, the junction contained 3 bases not matched to a gene. This chain's CDR3 is CASSWVAGGEQYF. CDR3 nucleotides: TGTGCCAGCAGCTGGGTAGCGGGGGGCGAGCAGTACTTC.

The chain uses TRBV6-5 and TRBJ1-5; 11 nucleotides agree with TRBD1. Looked up from germline, CDR1 is MNHEY and CDR2 is SVGAGI. This CDR3 spans 14 amino acids. J was trimmed by 11 bases and V by 5 bases; bases with no gene match: 8. The CDR3 sequence is CASSRTGGAGSQHF. The CDR3 DNA reads TGTGCCAGCAGTCGGACAGGGGGCGCGGGTTCCCAGCATTTT.

The table lists this clone with a count of one. In the same sample, other DNA sequences code for this CDR3. This chain joins TRBV9 and TRBJ2-7; a weak D match, TRBD2 (6 bases). V was shortened by 2 bases and J by 0 bases, with 6 bases between the two germline ends. From germline, CDR1 is SGDLS and CDR2 YYNGEE. The CDR3 spans 13 residues. The CDR3 region has the DNA TGTGCCAGCAGCGTGGGAGGCTCCTACGAGCAGTACTTC. Its translation is CASSVGGSYEQYF. Full variable domain (rest looked up from reference TRBV9 and TRBJ2-7): DSGVTQTPKHLITATGQRVTLRCSPRSGDLSVYWYQQSLDQGLQFLIQYYNGEERAKGNILERFSAQQFPDLHSELNLSSLELGDSALYFCASSVGGSYEQYFGPGTRLTVT.

CDR3 nucleotides: TGTGCCAGCAGCTCAGGGACAGGGGGCAACTATGGCTACACCTTC. Protein product: CASSSGTGGNYGYTF. J is TRBJ1-2 and V is TRBV7-9, with 12 bases fitting TRBD1. This CDR3 comprises 15 residues. Germline V CDR1 and CDR2: SEHNR, FQNEAQ (reference sequence). Unmatched junction bases numbered 2, after V lost 4 bases and J lost 2 bases.

The gene calls are TRBV5-1 and TRBJ1-2; D gene uncertain. The CDR3 covers 13 residues. The ends were cut back, 0 bases at V and 4 bases at J, with 7 bases in the middle. Germline V lookup: CDR1 SGHRS, CDR2 YFSETQ. CDR3 loop: CASSLGAVYGYTF. The CDR3 DNA is TGCGCCAGCAGCTTGGGGGCAGTCTATGGCTACACCTTC. Drawing the rest from reference TRBV5-1 and TRBJ1-2, the complete variable domain is KAGVTQTPRYLIKTRGQQVTLSCSPISGHRSVSWYQQTPGQGLQFLFEYFSETQRNKGNFPGRFSGRQFSNSRSEMNVSTLELGDSALYLCASSLGAVYGYTFGSGTRLTVV.

The gene calls are TRBV2 and TRBJ1-1; D ambiguous. CDR3 size: 13 residues. The germline V and J ends were trimmed by 4 bases and 5 bases, with 11 bases remaining between them. Germline CDR1 and CDR2: SNHLY and FYNNEI. DNA for the CDR3: TGTGCCAGCAGTGGGGCCGTACAGACTGAAGCTTTCTTT. Translating gives CASSGAVQTEAFF.

The rearrangement joins TRBV2 to TRBJ2-3, with D possibly TRBD1 on 5 matching bases. V lost 6 bases and J 6 bases, leaving 13 bases between the germline ends. Germline CDR1 reads SNHLY; CDR2 reads FYNNEI. The CDR3 is 13 residues long. The CDR3 coding sequence is TGTGCCAGCAGCTCCGACAGAACCGATACGCAGTATTTT. Its translation is CASSSDRTDTQYF.

V and J are TRBV18 and TRBJ2-7, with D possibly being TRBD2 (5 bases). CDR1 KGHSH and CDR2 LQKENI come from the germline V gene. The length of the CDR3 is 18 residues. V gave up 3 bases and J gave up 0 bases, with 21 bases separating them. This CDR3 is CASSPGSSDGGVSYEQYF. The DNA for the CDR3 is TGTGCCAGCTCACCTGGTAGCTCGGACGGAGGTGTCTCCTACGAGCAGTACTTC.

The CDR3 sequence: CASKRAGPSHLNTEAFF. CDR3 nucleotide sequence: TGTGCCAGCAAACGAGCCGGGCCTAGCCACCTTAACACTGAAGCTTTCTTT. The chain recombines TRBV7-2 with TRBJ1-1; no definite D call. The V end lost 7 bases, the J end lost 2 bases, and 23 bases lay between the germline ends. This CDR3 contains 17 residues. The germline V gene has CDR1 SGHTA and CDR2 FQGNSA.

This chain connects TRBV6-5 to TRBJ1-1; no clear D gene. Looked up from germline, CDR1 is MNHEY and CDR2 is SVGAGI. Trimming removed 8 bases at V and 1 base at J, with 17 bases between. CDR3 length equals 15 residues. The CDR3 region is CASHPGSTRNTEAFF. The CDR3 nucleotides are TGTGCCAGCCATCCGGGGAGTACTCGGAACACTGAAGCTTTCTTT.

The V gene is TRBV7-2, the J gene TRBJ2-3, with unresolved D. The CDR3 totals 15 residues. Germline CDR1 is SGHTA and CDR2 is FQGNSA. The germline V and J ends were trimmed by 1 base and 1 base, with 9 bases remaining between them. The CDR3 sequence is CASSLVADGTDTQYF. Here the CDR3 DNA reads TGTGCCAGCAGCTTAGTTGCGGATGGCACAGATACGCAGTATTTT.

This clone showed up just a few times. The rearrangement joins TRBV7-3 to TRBJ2-1; 8 nucleotides align to TRBD1. Unmatched junction bases numbered 10, after V lost 5 bases and J lost 7 bases. Germline CDR1 is SGHTA and CDR2 is FQGTGA. This CDR3 has 15 residues. The DNA of the CDR3 is TGTGCCAGCAGCAAGCCGGGACAGGATGATAATGAGCAGTTCTTC. Amino acid sequence: CASSKPGQDDNEQFF. The full variable domain, its missing parts supplied by reference TRBV7-3 and TRBJ2-1, is GAGVSQTPSNKVTEKGKYVELRCDPISGHTALYWYRQSLGQGPEFLIYFQGTGAADDSGLPNDRFFAVRPEGSVSTLKIQRTERGDSAVYLCASSKPGQDDNEQFFGPGTRLTVL.

The chain uses TRBV9 and TRBJ2-7; 8 bases map to TRBD2. Germline V gene sequence: CDR1 SGDLS, CDR2 YYNGEE. V trimming: 4 bases; J trimming: 0 bases; junction bases outside the gene matches: 3. CDR3 length equals 14 residues. As DNA, the CDR3 is TGTGCCAGCAGCCCGAGCGGGGGCTCCTACGAGCAGTACTTC. Protein: CASSPSGGSYEQYF.

The chain couples TRBV10-3 to TRBJ1-2; 8 nucleotides line up with TRBD1. The germline CDR1 and CDR2 sequences are ENHRY and SYGVKD. The V segment lost 6 bases and the J segment 3 bases; nucleotides outside the gene matches: 3. The CDR3 has 13 residues. CDR3 bases: TGTGCCATCAGGCCCAGGGGGCACTATGGCTACACCTTC. Its translation: CAIRPRGHYGYTF.

This rearrangement joins TRBV6-5 to TRBJ1-2; tentative D call: TRBD1 (6 bases). The CDR3 has 15 residues. Germline V gene data show CDR1 as MNHEY and CDR2 as SVGAGI. V was shortened by 5 bases and J by 4 bases, with 17 bases between the two germline ends. The CDR3 DNA sequence: TGTGCCAGCAGTCCCCACAGGGTTCGGGCCTATGGCTACACCTTC. It yields the protein CASSPHRVRAYGYTF.

This sequence joins TRBV9 and TRBJ1-1, with 7 positions matching TRBD1. Unmatched junction bases numbered 5, after V lost 3 bases and J lost 3 bases. Germline lookup yields CDR1 SGDLS and CDR2 YYNGEE. The CDR3 length is 14 residues. The CDR3 is CASSAGQWDTEAFF. The CDR3 DNA reads TGTGCCAGCAGCGCGGGACAGTGGGACACTGAAGCTTTCTTT.

This clone appeared once. The V call is TRBV10-3, the J call TRBJ1-1; D unclear. This CDR3 has 13 amino acids. Germline loops: CDR1 ENHRY, CDR2 SYGVKD. Trimming took 2 bases from V and 7 from J, leaving 11 bases between them. CDR3 region: CAISEGGAREAFF. Written as DNA, the CDR3 is TGTGCCATCAGTGAGGGCGGAGCCCGTGAAGCTTTCTTT.

This clone was recorded a few times. The chain uses TRBV7-7 and TRBJ2-1; 9 nucleotides line up with TRBD1. The length of the CDR3 is 15 residues. Germline V gene lookup returns CDR1 SSHAT and CDR2 FNYEAQ (reference sequence). The V segment lost 2 bases and the J segment 2 bases; nucleotides outside the gene matches: 1. This CDR3 is CASSLRQGAYNEQFF. Written as DNA, the CDR3 is TGTGCCAGCAGCTTAAGACAGGGGGCCTACAATGAGCAGTTCTTC. Using reference TRBV7-7 and TRBJ2-1 for the parts outside the CDR3, the full variable domain is GAGVSQSPRYKVTKRGQDVTLRCDPISSHATLYWYQQALGQGPEFLTYFNYEAQPDKSGLPSDRFSAERPEGSISTLTIQRTEQRDSAMYRCASSLRQGAYNEQFFGPGTRLTVL.

The rearrangement links TRBV11-2 to TRBJ2-5; D perhaps matches TRBD2 (6 bases). Germline lookup yields CDR1 SGHAT and CDR2 FQNNGV. The CDR3 has 16 residues. The V and J ends lost 5 bases and 5 bases respectively, with 21 bases between them. The CDR3 sequence is CASSTDPGLLEETQYF. The CDR3 coding sequence is TGTGCCAGCAGCACGGACCCGGGACTCCTAGAGGAGACCCAGTACTTC.

This clone was seen only once. The chain combines TRBV7-9 with TRBJ2-3, with 8 bases identical to TRBD2. The germline V gene has CDR1 SEHNR and CDR2 FQNEAQ (reference sequence). CDR3 length equals 17 residues. Unmatched junction bases numbered 11, after V lost 5 bases and J lost 1 base. CDR3 coding DNA: TGTGCCAGCAGCCCGAGCGGGAGTTGGGGGCGCACAGATACGCAGTATTTT. Translated: CASSPSGSWGRTDTQYF.

The chain carries TRBV6-6 and TRBJ1-2; the D is unclear. Trimming removed 6 bases at V and 2 bases at J, with 13 bases between. There are 14 residues in the CDR3. Germline CDR1 and CDR2: MNHNY and SVGAGI (reference sequence). The DNA for the CDR3 is TGTGCCAGCAGCCCCGGAGCGGGAAACTATGGCTACACCTTC. Residues: CASSPGAGNYGYTF.

This chain uses TRBV12-3 or TRBV12-4 with TRBJ1-1; D gene unclear. The CDR3 runs 10 residues. V was trimmed by 5 bases and J by 6 bases, leaving 4 bases between them. The CDR3 region is CASSRAEAFF. The CDR3 DNA reads TGTGCCAGCAGTCGGGCTGAAGCTTTCTTT.

The rearrangement joins TRBV6-5 to TRBJ1-5; the D is unclear. CDR1 is MNHEY and CDR2 is SVGAGI in the germline V gene. V was cut by 5 bases and J by 5 bases, with 16 bases left in between. The CDR3 has 15 residues. The CDR3 region is CASSQDLGSYQPQHF. The CDR3 region has the DNA TGTGCCAGCAGTCAGGATCTAGGGAGCTATCAGCCCCAGCATTTT.

This clone was counted between two and nine times. V and J are TRBV7-2 and TRBJ1-3; D might be TRBD1 (5 bases). The CDR3 has 16 amino acids. Germline V gene data show CDR1 as SGHTA and CDR2 as FQGNSA. V dropped 5 bases and J dropped 0 bases, with 14 bases sitting between them. The CDR3 spells CASSPDSESSGNTIYF. The CDR3 DNA reads TGTGCCAGCAGCCCTGACAGCGAGAGCTCTGGAAACACCATATATTTT.